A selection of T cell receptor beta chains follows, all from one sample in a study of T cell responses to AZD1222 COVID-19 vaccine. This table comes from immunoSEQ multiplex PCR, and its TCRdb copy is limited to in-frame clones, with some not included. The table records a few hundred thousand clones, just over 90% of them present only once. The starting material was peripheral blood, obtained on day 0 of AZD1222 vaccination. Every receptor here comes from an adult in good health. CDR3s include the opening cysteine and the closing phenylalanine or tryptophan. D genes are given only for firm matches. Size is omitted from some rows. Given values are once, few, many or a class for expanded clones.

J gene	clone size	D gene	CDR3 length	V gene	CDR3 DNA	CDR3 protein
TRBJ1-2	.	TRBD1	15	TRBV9	TGTGCCAGCAGCGTTTCATCACAGGGGGCGGGTGGCTACACCTTC	CASSVSSQGAGGYTF
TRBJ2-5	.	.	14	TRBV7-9	TGTGCCAGCAGCTGGACGGACAGCCAAGAGACCCAGTACTTC	CASSWTDSQETQYF
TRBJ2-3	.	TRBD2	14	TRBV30	TGTGCCTGGAAACGGGAGGGCCGAGGAGATACGCAGTATTTT	CAWKREGRGDTQYF
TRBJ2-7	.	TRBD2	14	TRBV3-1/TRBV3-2	TGTGCCAGCAGCCTGGGAGGGAGCTCCTACGAGCAGTACTTC	CASSLGGSSYEQYF
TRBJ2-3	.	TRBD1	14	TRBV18	TGTGCCAGCTCACTTAGACAGGGAACAGATACGCAGTATTTT	CASSLRQGTDTQYF
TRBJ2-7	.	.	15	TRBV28	TGTGCCAGCAGTTTCTGGCCGGAAGGATCCTACGAGCAGTACTTC	CASSFWPEGSYEQYF
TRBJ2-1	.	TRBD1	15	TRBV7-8	TGTGCCAGCAGCCCAAACAGGGGCCCCTACAATGAGCAGTTCTTC	CASSPNRGPYNEQFF
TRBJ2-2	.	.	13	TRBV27	TGTGCCAGCAGGTGGGGTAGAGCCGGGGAGCTGTTTTTT	CASRWGRAGELFF
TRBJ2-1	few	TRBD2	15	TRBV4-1	TGCGCCAGCAGTCGCGCTAGCGGGAGTTTCAATGAGCAGTTCTTC	CASSRASGSFNEQFF
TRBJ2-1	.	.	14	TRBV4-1	TGCGCCAGCAGCTTCGGGACTCCAAACAATGAGCAGTTCTTC	CASSFGTPNNEQFF
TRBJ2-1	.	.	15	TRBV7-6	TGTGCCAGCAGCCCACGGGGACGCCCCCACAATGAGCAGTTCTTC	CASSPRGRPHNEQFF
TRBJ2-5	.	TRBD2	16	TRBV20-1	TGCAGTGCTAGTATCGGAGCGGGGGGGACCCGGGAGACCCAGTACTTC	CSASIGAGGTRETQYF
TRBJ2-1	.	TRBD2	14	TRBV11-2	TGTGCCAGCAGCTTATGGGAGGGTGGGAATGAGCAGTTCTTC	CASSLWEGGNEQFF
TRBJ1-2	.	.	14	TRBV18	TGTGCCAGCTCACATTCCCAGCAGCTCTATGGCTACACCTTC	CASSHSQQLYGYTF
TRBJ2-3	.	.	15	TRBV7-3	TGTGCCAGCAGCCCAACCGGGACTAGCACAGATACGCAGTATTTT	CASSPTGTSTDTQYF
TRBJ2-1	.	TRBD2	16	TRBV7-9	TGTGCCAGCAGCTTAAAGTCTAGCGGGGCGTGGAATGAGCAGTTCTTC	CASSLKSSGAWNEQFF
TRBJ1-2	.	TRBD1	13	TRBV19	TGTGCCAGTAGGAGAACAGGGGGCTATGGCTACACCTTC	CASRRTGGYGYTF
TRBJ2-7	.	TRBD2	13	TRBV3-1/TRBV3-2	TGTGCCAGCAGCCAAAGTGGGAGGGGACGGCAGTACTTC	CASSQSGRGRQYF
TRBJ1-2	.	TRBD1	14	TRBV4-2	TGTGCCAGCAGCCAAGCGGGACAGGGCTGGGGCTACACCTTC	CASSQAGQGWGYTF
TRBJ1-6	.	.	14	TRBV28	TGTGCCAGCAGGGTGGGACGTGCAAATTCACCCCTCCACTTT	CASRVGRANSPLHF
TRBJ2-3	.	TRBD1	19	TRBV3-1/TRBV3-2	TGTGCCAGCAGCCACGCAGGGACAGGGGCGGTCTCTAGGACAGATACGCAGTATTTT	CASSHAGTGAVSRTDTQYF
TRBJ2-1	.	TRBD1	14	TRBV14	TGTGCCAGCAGCCCGAGGGACAGCTACAATGAGCAGTTCTTC	CASSPRDSYNEQFF